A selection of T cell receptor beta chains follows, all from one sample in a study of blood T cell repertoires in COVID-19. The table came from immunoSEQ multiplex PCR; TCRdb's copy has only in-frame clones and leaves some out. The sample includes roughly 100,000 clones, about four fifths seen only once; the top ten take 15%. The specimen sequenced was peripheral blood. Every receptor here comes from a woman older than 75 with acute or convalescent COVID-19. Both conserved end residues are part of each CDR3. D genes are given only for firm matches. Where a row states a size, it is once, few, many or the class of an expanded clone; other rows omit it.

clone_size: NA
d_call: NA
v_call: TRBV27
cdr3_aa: CASSLRAAGSTYEQYF

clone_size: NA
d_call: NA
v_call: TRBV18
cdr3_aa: CASSPRGGQLSGNTIYF

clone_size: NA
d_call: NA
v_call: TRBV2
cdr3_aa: CASSEVVYEQYF

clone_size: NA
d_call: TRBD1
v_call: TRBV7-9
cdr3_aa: CASSLDTGGTGELFF

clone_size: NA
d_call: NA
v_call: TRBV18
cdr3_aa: CASSPGGQDQPQHF

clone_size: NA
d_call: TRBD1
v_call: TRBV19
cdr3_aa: CASSSTGTGGARHTDTQYF

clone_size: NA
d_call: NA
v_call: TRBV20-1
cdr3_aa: CSVGQAYEQYF

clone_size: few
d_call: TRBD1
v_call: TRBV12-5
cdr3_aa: CASGPGTGSDQPQHF

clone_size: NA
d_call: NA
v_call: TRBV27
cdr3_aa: CASSLTRGNTEAFF

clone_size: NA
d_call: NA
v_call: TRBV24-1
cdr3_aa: CATSDKRPTLQETQYF

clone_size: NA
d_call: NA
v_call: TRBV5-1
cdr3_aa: CASSFEGDEKLFF

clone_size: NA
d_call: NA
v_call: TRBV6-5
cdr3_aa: CASTSGGAGNTIYF

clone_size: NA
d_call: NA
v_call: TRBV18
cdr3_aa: CASSPAGDQPQHF

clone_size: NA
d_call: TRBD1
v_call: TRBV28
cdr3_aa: CASTRDRGGEQYF

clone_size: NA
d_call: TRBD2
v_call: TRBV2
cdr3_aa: CASKGAGGQDEQFF

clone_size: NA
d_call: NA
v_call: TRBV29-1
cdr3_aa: CSVDDGRDEQFF

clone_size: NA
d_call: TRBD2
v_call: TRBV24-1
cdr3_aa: CATSVPPGASGRGLPKTQYF

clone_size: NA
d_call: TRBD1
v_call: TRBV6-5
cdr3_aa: CASRGTGGTDTQYF

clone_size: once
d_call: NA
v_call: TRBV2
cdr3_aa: CASSEARQINNEQFF

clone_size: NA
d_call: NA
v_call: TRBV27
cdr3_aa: CASSTGQGQPQHF

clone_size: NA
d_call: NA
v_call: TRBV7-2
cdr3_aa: CASSFDGRDNQPQHF

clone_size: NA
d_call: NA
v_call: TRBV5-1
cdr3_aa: CASSLALDRGNTIYF

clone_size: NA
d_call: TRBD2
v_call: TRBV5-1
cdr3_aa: CASRRGGGEGVDTQYF

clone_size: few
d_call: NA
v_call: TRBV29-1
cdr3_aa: CSVEEVRGGELFF

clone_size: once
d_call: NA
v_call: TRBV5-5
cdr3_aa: CASSLRAGDQPQHF

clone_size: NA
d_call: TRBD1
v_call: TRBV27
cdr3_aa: CASRGTALNTEAFF

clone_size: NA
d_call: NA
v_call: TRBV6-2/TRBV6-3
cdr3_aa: CASSSSLYGYTF

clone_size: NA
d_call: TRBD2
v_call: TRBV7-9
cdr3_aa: CASSLDGRAYNEQFF

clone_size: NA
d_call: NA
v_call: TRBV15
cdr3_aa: CATSRDGGRNEPQHF

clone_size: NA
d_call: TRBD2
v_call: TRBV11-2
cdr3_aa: CASSRLSYGGRTGNEQFF

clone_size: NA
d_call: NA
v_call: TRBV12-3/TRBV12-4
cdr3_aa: CASSLTDEQPQHF

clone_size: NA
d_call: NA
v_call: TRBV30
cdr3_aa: CAWTQGGLNTEAFF

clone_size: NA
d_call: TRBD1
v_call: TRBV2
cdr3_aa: CASGGTGRNTGELFF

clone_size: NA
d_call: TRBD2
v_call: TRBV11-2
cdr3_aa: CASSFRGLAGGQQFF

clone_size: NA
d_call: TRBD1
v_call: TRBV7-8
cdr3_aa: CASSLGQGHNEKLFF

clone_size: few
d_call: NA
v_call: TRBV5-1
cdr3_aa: CASSLRGQTEAFF

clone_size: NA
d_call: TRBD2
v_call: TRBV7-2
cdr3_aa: CASSFQRGQETQYF

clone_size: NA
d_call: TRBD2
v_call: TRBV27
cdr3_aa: CASSLSKPPGLAGRYSYNEQFF

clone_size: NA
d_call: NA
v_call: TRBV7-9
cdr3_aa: CASSSPRGSYNEQFF

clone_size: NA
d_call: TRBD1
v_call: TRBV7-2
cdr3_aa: CASSSRGSRDRVFTDTQYF

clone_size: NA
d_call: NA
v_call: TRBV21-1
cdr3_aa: CASSKVPGIWNTEAFF

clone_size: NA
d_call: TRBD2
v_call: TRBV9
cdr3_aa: CASSVLAGRRTGELFF

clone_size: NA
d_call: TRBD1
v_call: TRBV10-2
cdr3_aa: CASSELFGTGNTEAFF

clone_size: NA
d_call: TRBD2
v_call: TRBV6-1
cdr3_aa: CASSEGTGGRREQYF

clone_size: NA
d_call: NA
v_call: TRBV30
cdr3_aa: CAWSGGGGYTF

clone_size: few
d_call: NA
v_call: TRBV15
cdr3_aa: CATSRLAGGDRNTEAFF

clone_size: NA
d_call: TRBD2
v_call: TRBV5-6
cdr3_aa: CASSPGLADAYNEQFF

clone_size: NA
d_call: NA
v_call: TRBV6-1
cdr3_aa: CASGGRGTEAFF

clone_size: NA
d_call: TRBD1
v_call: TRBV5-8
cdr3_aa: CASNRGLGQPQHF

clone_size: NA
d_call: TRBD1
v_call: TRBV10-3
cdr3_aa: CAISRTGSETEAFF

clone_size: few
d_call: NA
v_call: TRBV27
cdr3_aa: CASNGGEGPQHF

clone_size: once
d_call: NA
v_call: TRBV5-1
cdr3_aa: CASRYTGYTDTQYF

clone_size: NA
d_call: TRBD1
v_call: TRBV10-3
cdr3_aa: CAISELTGGNSPLHF